This TCR beta chain is drawn from a study of T-cell reconstitution after alpha-beta-depleted transplantation in children. Whole-study findings and limits: By about two months after transplant, alpha-beta T cells reportedly arose from several hundred graft clones that had expanded.

Germline V lookup: CDR1 LNHDA, CDR2 SQIVND (reference sequence). The J segment lost 2 bases and the V segment lost 10 bases, leaving 5 bases of the junction unmatched. CDR3 size: 13 residues. Preparation of the TCRbeta library used unique molecular identifiers. From the PCR reads, TCRdb called clonotypes with MiXCR, one entry per CDR3 protein. The table records about 110,000 distinct CDR3 sequences, approximately 6.9% of them present only once. Concerning this clonotype itself: Its antigen is still unknown.

The V call is TRBV19, the J call TRBJ2-1, with 7 bases aligning to TRBD2. This sequence was found in a male patient between 2 and 10 years old who had a stem cell transplant for acute lymphoblastic leukemia, so the T cells may come from the graft donor. Sequences were derived from PBMCs, mostly from graft donor cells, sampled 360 days after TCRalphabeta/CD19-depleted stem cell transplant. CDR3 sequence: CATGTNPYNEQFF. CDR3 in DNA: TGTGCCACTGGGACTAACCCCTACAATGAGCAGTTCTTC.